Listed here are 31 T cell receptor beta chains from one sample, sequenced in a study of OX40 agonist ivuxolimab in advanced cancers. Generated by immunoSEQ multiplex PCR, the TCRdb table keeps only in-frame clones and is missing some. The data contain 40,000 to 60,000 clones, roughly 85% of them singletons. Sequencing was performed on CD4+ or CD8+ T cells sorted from blood, taken in a trial of the OX40 agonist ivuxolimab. Receptors were obtained from an adult with an advanced solid tumor such as melanoma, head and neck, liver or kidney cancer.

The CDR3 is CAISESGDRNSPLHF. The CDR3 DNA is TGTGCCATCAGTGAGTCGGGGGACAGGAATTCACCCCTCCACTTT. This chain joins TRBV10-3 and TRBJ1-6; TRBD1 matches at 8 bases. The germline V gene has CDR1 ENHRY and CDR2 SYGVKD. With V trimmed by 0 bases and J by 7 bases, 2 bases remained unmatched. This CDR3 is 15 amino acids long.

CDR3 region: CASSLGNRISYEQYV. In DNA, the CDR3 is TGTGCCAGCAGCTTGGGCAATCGGATCTCCTACGAGCAGTACGTC. V usage is TRBV5-5 and J usage is TRBJ2-7; D remains unclear. CDR3 length: 15 amino acids. V lost 0 bases to trimming and J lost 0 bases, with 10 bases between them. Germline V gives CDR1 SGHKS, CDR2 YYEKEE (reference sequence).

This clone was observed a handful of times. This sequence joins TRBV30 and TRBJ1-1; TRBD1 is a possible D gene (5 bases). CDR1 is GTSNPN, CDR2 SVGIG, per germline (reference sequence). The V gene lost 4 bases and the J gene lost 6 bases, with 12 bases spanning the gap. The CDR3 contains 12 residues. In DNA, the CDR3 is TGTGCCTGGAAATGGGACTCGGCTGAAGCTTTCTTT. Translated: CAWKWDSAEAFF.

The genes are TRBV19 and TRBJ1-5, with D perhaps TRBD1 (5 bases). This CDR3 region has 15 residues. Trimming removed 3 bases from V and 0 bases from J, with 9 bases in between. In germline, CDR1 is LNHDA, CDR2 SQIVND (reference sequence). CDR3 bases: TGTGCCAGTAGTATGGCAGGGTCTAGCAATCAGCCCCAGCATTTT. This gives the protein CASSMAGSSNQPQHF.

V is TRBV7-8 and J is TRBJ1-6; TRBD1 might be the D (6 bases). This CDR3 is built from 17 residues. Germline CDR1 is SGHVS and CDR2 is FQNEAQ. V lost 3 bases to trimming and J lost 8 bases, with 20 bases between them. CDR3 in amino acids: CASSFTPTGWSDSPLHF. The CDR3 nucleotides are TGTGCCAGCAGCTTCACCCCCACAGGGTGGTCGGATTCACCCCTCCACTTT.

This clone was found once. J is TRBJ2-7 and V is TRBV7-9; tentatively, D is TRBD1 (6 bases). This CDR3 region has 13 residues. Per the germline V gene, CDR1 is SEHNR and CDR2 is FQNEAQ (reference sequence). The V end lost 6 bases, the J end lost 6 bases, and 15 bases lay between the germline ends. This chain's CDR3 is CASSFRGGPEQYV. Here the CDR3 DNA reads TGTGCCAGCAGTTTTAGAGGGGGACCCGAGCAGTACGTC.

This sequence joins TRBV7-9 and TRBJ2-3; D remains unclear. V was cut by 4 bases and J by 2 bases, with 13 bases left in between. CDR3 size: 15 residues. CDR1 is SEHNR and CDR2 is FQNEAQ in the germline V gene (reference sequence). DNA of the CDR3: TGTGCCAGCAGCTCGCAGGTTACCGACACAGATACGCAGTATTTT. It yields the protein CASSSQVTDTDTQYF.

The chain couples TRBV5-4 to TRBJ2-1; D call uncertain. Deletions cut 5 bases from V and 0 bases from J, with 3 bases between. The CDR3 spans 12 residues. The germline gives CDR1 SGHNT, CDR2 YYREEE (reference sequence). CDR3 residues: CASRSSYNEQFF. CDR3 nucleotide sequence: TGTGCCAGCAGGAGCTCCTACAATGAGCAGTTCTTC.

The chain employs TRBV7-9 and TRBJ2-3; 7 bases agree with TRBD2. This CDR3 is built from 14 residues. Losses at the gene ends were 4 bases for V and 7 bases for J; bases not matched to a gene: 8. Germline V lookup: CDR1 SEHNR, CDR2 FQNEAQ (reference sequence). This chain's CDR3 is CASSSPGGIHTQYF. DNA for the CDR3: TGTGCCAGCAGCTCCCCCGGGGGGATTCATACGCAGTATTTT.

The chain carries TRBV28 and TRBJ2-5, with 7 positions matching TRBD1. From germline, CDR1 is MDHEN and CDR2 SYDVKM. This CDR3 has 14 residues. With 6 bases clipped from V and 4 bases from J, the junction kept 8 bases outside the gene matches. The CDR3 protein is CASRDRVRGETQYF. The CDR3 nucleotides are TGTGCCAGCAGAGACAGGGTTAGAGGAGAGACCCAGTACTTC.

The chain is built from TRBV10-3 and TRBJ1-1, with 8 bases fitting TRBD1. This CDR3 region has 17 residues. Germline lookup yields CDR1 ENHRY and CDR2 SYGVKD. Trimming at V came to 0 bases and at J to 5 bases, leaving 11 bases not matched to a gene. The CDR3 coding sequence is TGTGCCATCAGTGAGTCGATCATTGACAGGGGTGATACTGAAGCTTTCTTT. It translates to CAISESIIDRGDTEAFF.

The genes are TRBV11-2 and TRBJ2-1; D call uncertain. This CDR3 has 15 amino acids. The V end lost 5 bases, the J end lost 0 bases, and 11 bases lay between the germline ends. Germline V gene data show CDR1 as SGHAT and CDR2 as FQNNGV. CDR3 region: CASSVLRSSYNEQFF. The CDR3 nucleotides are TGTGCCAGCAGCGTACTTAGGTCCTCCTACAATGAGCAGTTCTTC.

The chain has TRBV29-1 and TRBJ2-7; D possibly corresponds to TRBD1 (6 bases). V dropped 1 base and J dropped 0 bases, with 10 bases sitting between them. This CDR3 region has 14 residues. Germline V gives CDR1 SQVTM, CDR2 ANQGSEA. CDR3 nucleotide sequence: TGCAGCGTTGAAGTGGACAGTAGCTCCTACGAGCAGTACTTC. Translating it yields CSVEVDSSSYEQYF.

This clone has more than one count but fewer than ten. The genes are TRBV4-2 and TRBJ1-1; D gene ambiguous. V was shortened by 1 base and J by 1 base, with 10 bases between the two germline ends. The germline gives CDR1 LGHNA, CDR2 YNFKEQ. This CDR3 contains 15 residues. CDR3 protein: CASSQVRLTNTEAFF. For the CDR3, the DNA is TGTGCCAGCAGCCAAGTTAGACTTACGAACACTGAAGCTTTCTTT.

The CDR3, as DNA: TGTGCCAGCAGCCGCACAGGGGAATCCTACAATGAGCAGTTCTTC. Translation gives CASSRTGESYNEQFF. J is TRBJ2-1 and V is TRBV6-1, with 7 bases identical to TRBD1. The V gene end was trimmed by 6 bases and the J gene end by 1 base; junction bases not matched to a gene: 6. This CDR3 has 15 amino acids. Germline CDR1 MNHNS, CDR2 SASEGT.

This sequence joins TRBV7-8 and TRBJ2-7; a weak D match, TRBD1 (6 bases). This CDR3 spans 13 amino acids. The germline V gene has CDR1 SGHVS and CDR2 FQNEAQ. V was trimmed by 4 bases and J by 5 bases, leaving 12 bases between them. The CDR3 protein is CASSSKQGHEQYV. In DNA form, the CDR3 reads TGTGCCAGCAGCTCGAAACAGGGCCACGAGCAGTACGTC.

The chain couples TRBV19 to TRBJ2-6, with 7 bases fitting TRBD1. V was pared by 9 bases and J by 2 bases, with 7 bases of the junction left unmatched. This CDR3 is built from 15 residues. CDR1 is LNHDA and CDR2 is SQIVND in the germline V gene (reference sequence). This CDR3 is CASLRQGAGANVLTF. The CDR3 bases are TGTGCCAGCCTCAGACAGGGAGCTGGGGCCAACGTCCTGACTTTC.

The CDR3: CASKGAEGEKLFF. The CDR3 nucleotides are TGTGCCAGCAAGGGGGCAGAGGGTGAAAAACTGTTTTTT. The chain uses TRBV2 and TRBJ1-4, with 7 bases that match TRBD1. Germline CDR1 reads SNHLY; CDR2 reads FYNNEI. With 7 bases clipped from V and 7 bases from J, the junction kept 6 bases outside the gene matches. This CDR3 has 13 amino acids.

The sample holds a few counts of this clone. The chain has TRBV28 and TRBJ1-1; D is unclear. From germline, CDR1 is MDHEN and CDR2 SYDVKM. V gave up 4 bases and J gave up 7 bases, with 7 bases separating them. The CDR3 contains 11 residues. The CDR3 spells CASSSGLEAFF. In DNA, the CDR3 is TGTGCCAGCAGTTCCGGACTTGAAGCTTTCTTT.

The rearrangement uses TRBV7-9 and TRBJ2-3; D unclear. Germline loops: CDR1 SEHNR, CDR2 FQNEAQ (reference sequence). The CDR3 contains 14 residues. Trimming shortened V by 5 bases and J by 4 bases, and 13 bases separated the two germline ends. The DNA for the CDR3 is TGTGCCAGCAGCGCCCCGATCCAGCCAGATACGCAGTATTTT. This codes for CASSAPIQPDTQYF. Full variable domain (outside the CDR3, taken from reference TRBV7-9 and TRBJ2-3): DTGVSQNPRHKITKRGQNVTFRCDPISEHNRLYWYRQTLGQGPEFLTYFQNEAQLEKSRLLSDRFSAERPKGSFSTLEIQRTEQGDSAMYLCASSAPIQPDTQYFGPGTRLTVL.

V gene TRBV4-1 combines with J gene TRBJ1-1; D is possibly TRBD1 (5 bases). CDR3 length equals 15 residues. Trimming pared 1 base from V and 5 bases from J, leaving 14 bases between. Germline V gene sequence: CDR1 MGHRA, CDR2 YSYEKL. The CDR3 protein is CASSQVQGRQTEAFF. Written as DNA, the CDR3 is TGCGCCAGCAGCCAAGTCCAGGGCCGGCAAACTGAAGCTTTCTTT.

J is TRBJ2-1 and V is TRBV6-6; 7 bases line up with TRBD1. J lost 5 bases, V lost 6 bases, and 10 bases had no gene match. CDR1 is MNHNY, CDR2 SVGAGI, per germline (reference sequence). There are 15 residues in the CDR3. The DNA for the CDR3 is TGTGCCAGCAGACATATCGACAGGGAGCACAATGAGCAGTTCTTC. Translating it yields CASRHIDREHNEQFF.

As to this clone: In the same sample, other DNA sequences code for this CDR3. V gene TRBV27 combines with J gene TRBJ2-3; D perhaps matches TRBD1 (6 bases). There are 15 residues in the CDR3. Germline V gene data show CDR1 as MNHEY and CDR2 as SMNVEV (reference sequence). Trimming shortened V by 5 bases and J by 0 bases, and 12 bases separated the two germline ends. The CDR3 is CASSPGTTSTDTQYF. The CDR3 region has the DNA TGTGCCAGCAGTCCCGGGACAACTAGCACAGATACGCAGTATTTT.

CDR3 sequence: CASSSYYEQYF. The DNA of the CDR3 is TGTGCCAGCAGCTCCTACTACGAGCAGTACTTC. The rearrangement uses TRBV7-9 and TRBJ2-7; D gene unclear. V was clipped by 4 bases and J by 3 bases, with 4 bases between them. This CDR3 has 11 amino acids. Germline CDR1 is SEHNR and CDR2 is FQNEAQ (reference sequence).

The gene calls are TRBV27 and TRBJ1-5; TRBD1 matches 7 bases. This CDR3 region has 13 residues. In germline, CDR1 is MNHEY, CDR2 SMNVEV (reference sequence). The ends lost 6 bases at V and 5 bases at J; junction bases unmatched: 4. The CDR3 protein is CASSDRVHQPQHF. The CDR3, as DNA: TGTGCCAGCAGCGACAGGGTCCATCAGCCCCAGCATTTT.

The chain links TRBV30 to TRBJ1-3; 8 bases match TRBD1. Germline V gene sequence: CDR1 GTSNPN, CDR2 SVGIG (reference sequence). With V trimmed by 4 bases and J by 2 bases, 13 bases remained unmatched. CDR3 length: 17 residues. The CDR3 DNA sequence: TGTGCCTGGATCCCGACAGGGGCGGTTTTTGCTGGAAACACCATATATTTT. This sequence encodes CAWIPTGAVFAGNTIYF.

The chain is built from TRBV18 and TRBJ1-1, with D unclear. Between the trimmed V and J ends, which lost 3 bases and 2 bases, there was a span of 4 bases. Per the germline V gene, CDR1 is KGHSH and CDR2 is LQKENI. There are 12 residues in the CDR3. CDR3 in amino acids: CASSPYNTEAFF. The CDR3 nucleotides are TGTGCCAGCTCACCCTATAACACTGAAGCTTTCTTT.

The V and J genes are TRBV4-1 and TRBJ2-1; D is unclear. V was pared by 1 base and J by 8 bases, with 9 bases between. This CDR3 region has 13 residues. CDR1 is MGHRA and CDR2 is YSYEKL in the germline V gene. CDR3 in amino acids: CASSQAPPDEQFF. The CDR3 coding sequence is TGCGCCAGCAGCCAAGCTCCCCCCGATGAGCAGTTCTTC.

The chain couples TRBV11-2 to TRBJ2-3; the D gene is possibly TRBD1 (5 bases). There are 15 residues in the CDR3. V was shortened by 4 bases and J by 5 bases, with 16 bases between the two germline ends. Germline-derived CDR1 and CDR2 are SGHAT and FQNNGV. The CDR3 region is CASSYRSPGGDTQYF. In nucleotides, the CDR3 is TGTGCCAGCAGCTACAGGAGCCCCGGTGGAGATACGCAGTATTTT.

J is TRBJ1-2 and V is TRBV9; maybe TRBD1 (5 bases). Between the trimmed V and J ends, which lost 3 bases and 7 bases, there was a span of 22 bases. The CDR3 length is 16 residues. CDR1 is SGDLS and CDR2 is YYNGEE in the germline V gene. CDR3 in DNA: TGTGCCAGCAGCGAGCCCCGGGACGTTGGAACTCGTGGCTACACCTTC. Translating gives CASSEPRDVGTRGYTF.

The chain employs TRBV27 and TRBJ1-2, with TRBD1 matching over 7 bases. J was trimmed by 6 bases and V by 5 bases; bases with no gene match: 9. Germline V gene lookup returns CDR1 MNHEY and CDR2 SMNVEV (reference sequence). CDR3 length: 14 residues. Here the CDR3 reads CASSTLGTEDGYTF. Written as DNA, the CDR3 is TGTGCCAGCAGTACTCTTGGGACAGAGGATGGCTACACCTTC.